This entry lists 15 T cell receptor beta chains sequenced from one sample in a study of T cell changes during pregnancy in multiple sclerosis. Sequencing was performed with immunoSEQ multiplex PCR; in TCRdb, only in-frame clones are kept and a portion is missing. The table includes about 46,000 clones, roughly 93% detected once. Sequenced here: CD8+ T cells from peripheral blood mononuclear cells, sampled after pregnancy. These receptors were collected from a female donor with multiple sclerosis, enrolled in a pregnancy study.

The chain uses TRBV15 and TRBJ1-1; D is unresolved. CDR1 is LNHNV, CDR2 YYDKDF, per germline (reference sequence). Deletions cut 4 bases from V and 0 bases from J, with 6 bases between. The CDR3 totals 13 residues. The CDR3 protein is CATSTYLNTEAFF. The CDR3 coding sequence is TGTGCCACCAGCACCTACTTGAACACTGAAGCTTTCTTT.

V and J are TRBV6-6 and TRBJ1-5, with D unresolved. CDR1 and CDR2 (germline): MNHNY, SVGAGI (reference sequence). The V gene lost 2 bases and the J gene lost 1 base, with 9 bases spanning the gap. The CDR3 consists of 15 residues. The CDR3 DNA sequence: TGTGCCAGCAGTTACATACAAAACAGCAATCAGCCCCAGCATTTT. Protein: CASSYIQNSNQPQHF.

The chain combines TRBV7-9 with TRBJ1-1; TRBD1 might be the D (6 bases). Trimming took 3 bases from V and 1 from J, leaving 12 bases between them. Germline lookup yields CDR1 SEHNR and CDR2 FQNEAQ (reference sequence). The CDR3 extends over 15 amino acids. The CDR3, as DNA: TGTGCCAGCAGCTTTTACAGGGATGGGAACACTGAAGCTTTCTTT. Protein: CASSFYRDGNTEAFF.

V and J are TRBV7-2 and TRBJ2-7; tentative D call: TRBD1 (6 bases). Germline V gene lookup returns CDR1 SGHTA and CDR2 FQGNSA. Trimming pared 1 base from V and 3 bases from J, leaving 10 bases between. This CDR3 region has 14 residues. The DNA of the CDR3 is TGTGCCAGCAGCTTAGGGGGGCCCGGCTACGAGCAGTACTTC. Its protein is CASSLGGPGYEQYF. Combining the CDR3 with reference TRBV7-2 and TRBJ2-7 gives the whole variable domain GAGVSQSPSNKVTEKGKDVELRCDPISGHTALYWYRQSLGQGLEFLIYFQGNSAPDKSGLPSDRFSAERTGGSVSTLTIQRTQQEDSAVYLCASSLGGPGYEQYFGPGTRLTVT.

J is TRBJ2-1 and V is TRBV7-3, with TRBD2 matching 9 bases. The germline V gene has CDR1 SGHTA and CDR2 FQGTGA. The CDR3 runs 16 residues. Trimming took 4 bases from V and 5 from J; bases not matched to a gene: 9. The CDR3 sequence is CASSSLPSGINNEQFF. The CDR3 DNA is TGTGCCAGCAGCTCCCTGCCTAGCGGGATCAACAATGAGCAGTTCTTC.

The CDR3 region has the DNA TGTGCCAGTGCTGATTCAGGTTTAACCTACGAGCAGTACTTC. Encoded protein: CASADSGLTYEQYF. V gene TRBV19 combines with J gene TRBJ2-7; D uncertain. The V and J ends lost 8 bases and 2 bases respectively, with 16 bases between them. The CDR3 loop spans 14 amino acids. Germline-derived CDR1 and CDR2 are LNHDA and SQIVND (reference sequence).

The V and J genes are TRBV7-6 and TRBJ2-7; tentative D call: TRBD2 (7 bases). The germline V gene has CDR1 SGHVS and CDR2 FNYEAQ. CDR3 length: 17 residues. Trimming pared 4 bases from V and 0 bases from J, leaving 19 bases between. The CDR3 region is CASSSGDGGAASYEQYF. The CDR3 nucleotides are TGTGCCAGCAGCTCCGGGGATGGGGGGGCAGCCTCCTACGAGCAGTACTTC.

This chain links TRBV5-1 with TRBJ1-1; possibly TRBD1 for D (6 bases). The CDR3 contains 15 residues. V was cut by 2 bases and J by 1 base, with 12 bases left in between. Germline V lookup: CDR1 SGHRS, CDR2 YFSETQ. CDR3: CASSLKTGGNTEAFF. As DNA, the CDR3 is TGCGCCAGCAGCTTAAAGACAGGAGGGAACACTGAAGCTTTCTTT.

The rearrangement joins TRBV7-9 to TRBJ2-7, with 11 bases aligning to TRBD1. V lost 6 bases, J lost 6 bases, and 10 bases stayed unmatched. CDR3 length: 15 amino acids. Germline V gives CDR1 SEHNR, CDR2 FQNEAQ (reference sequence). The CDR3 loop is CASSPMDRGRSEQYF. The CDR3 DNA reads TGTGCCAGCAGTCCAATGGACAGGGGGCGAAGCGAGCAGTACTTC.

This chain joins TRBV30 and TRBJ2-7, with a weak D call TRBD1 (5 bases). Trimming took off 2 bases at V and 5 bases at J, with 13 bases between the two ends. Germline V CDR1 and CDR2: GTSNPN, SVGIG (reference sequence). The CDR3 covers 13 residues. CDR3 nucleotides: TGTGCCTGGAGTCCGACAGTTACCGACGAGCAGTACTTC. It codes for CAWSPTVTDEQYF.

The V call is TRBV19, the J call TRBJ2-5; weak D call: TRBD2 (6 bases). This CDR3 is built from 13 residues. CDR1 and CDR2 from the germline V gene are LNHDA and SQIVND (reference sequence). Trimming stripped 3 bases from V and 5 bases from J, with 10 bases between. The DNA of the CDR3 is TGTGCCAGTAGTATTTGGACTACTGAGACCCAGTACTTC. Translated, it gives CASSIWTTETQYF.

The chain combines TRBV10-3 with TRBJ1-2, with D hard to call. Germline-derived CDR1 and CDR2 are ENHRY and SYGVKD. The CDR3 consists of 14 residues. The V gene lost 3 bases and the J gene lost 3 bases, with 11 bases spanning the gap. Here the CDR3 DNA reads TGTGCCATCAGTGATGGGCAGACGCACTATGGCTACACCTTC. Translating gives CAISDGQTHYGYTF.

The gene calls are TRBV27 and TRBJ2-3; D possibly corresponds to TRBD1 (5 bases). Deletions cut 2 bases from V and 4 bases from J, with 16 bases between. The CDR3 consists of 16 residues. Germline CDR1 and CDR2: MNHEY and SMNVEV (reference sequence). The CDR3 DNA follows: TGTGCCAGCAGTTTACGTAGAAGTATACAGGCAGATACGCAGTATTTT. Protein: CASSLRRSIQADTQYF.

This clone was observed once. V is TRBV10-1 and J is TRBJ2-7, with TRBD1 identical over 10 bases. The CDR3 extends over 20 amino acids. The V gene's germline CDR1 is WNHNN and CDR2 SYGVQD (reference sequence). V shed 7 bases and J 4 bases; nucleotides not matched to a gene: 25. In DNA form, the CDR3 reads TGCGCCAGCATTCTCCCGCCCCCCGGGACAGGGGATCGCCGTGTGTACGAGCAGTACTTC. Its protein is CASILPPPGTGDRRVYEQYF.

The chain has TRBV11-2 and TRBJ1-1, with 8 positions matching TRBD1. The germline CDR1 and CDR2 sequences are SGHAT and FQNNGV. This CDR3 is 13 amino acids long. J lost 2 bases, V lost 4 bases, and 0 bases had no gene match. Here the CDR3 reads CASSSGGNTEAFF. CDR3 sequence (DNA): TGTGCCAGCAGCTCAGGGGGCAACACTGAAGCTTTCTTT.